A single TCR beta chain is shown here with its context. No antigen is known for it. Within one base of it there is no much larger clone, and no base qualities were kept. The sample originates from a study of blood T cell repertoires in COVID-19 (dated by TCRdb to 2020 to 2021). In terms of the full investigation: Samples from collaborators originated in the United States, Italy and Spain and spanned both the acute and convalescent phases of COVID-19. The material from the prospective study consisted of cDNA or gDNA derived from T cells, B-cell-depleted T cells, or PBMCs. The dataset comprised deeply sampled blood TCRbeta repertoires from subjects exposed to, actively infected with, or recovered from COVID-19. The repertoires were made available in a free public database intended to serve as a resource for research on the immune response to SARS-CoV-2. Samples came from the ongoing ImmuneRACE study (first 160 participants) plus 1,254 subjects from 6 global collaborators. Nearly every sample came with metadata listing a de-identified subject ID, COVID-19 status, age in years and sex. Where available, HLA class I and class II types were taken from metadata supplied by the sample provider and were not determined by assay-based typing. Points the paper makes about the study in general: Clinical and demographic metadata were provided uncurated, with the amount varying by source and participant.

TCRbeta CDR3 regions were amplified from genomic DNA using the immunoSEQ Assay, a bias-controlled multiplex PCR. The original pipeline was this. The number of nucleated cells in each sample was estimated by amplification of reference gene primers within the assay. To quantify the absolute abundance of each unique TCRbeta CDR3 rearrangement, sequence reads were collapsed and filtered. For each sample, productive Simpson clonality was calculated by taking the square root of Simpson's diversity index across productive rearrangements. In its TCRdb copy, this immuneACCESS table keeps in-frame sequences only and misses some clones. Where compared with another copy, unresolved V genes explain less than half of these, and the others have no known cause. Clone size and the V and J calls come from that table; the DNA yielded D and trimming. For this sample there are around 230,000 clones; over 80% appear just once. The leading ten clones occupy more than 25% of the sample.

The junction carries 6 bases between V and J, which are trimmed by 7 bases and 6 bases respectively. From a lookup of the germline V gene (reference sequence), CDR1 and CDR2 are LGHDT and YNNKEL. The CDR3, cysteine through phenylalanine, is 11 amino acids long. The sequence is cut down to CDR3 DNA, 33 bases in frame from base 1. The collaborating institutions used their own protocols to collect whole blood in K2EDTA tubes. For TCRbeta analysis, collaborator samples were shipped as frozen whole blood, as isolated PBMCs, or as DNA extracted from either sample type. The clonotype was recovered from a man aged 40-49 years with acute or convalescent COVID-19. Rearrangement joined TRBV3-1 (or the pseudogene TRBV3-2) to TRBJ2-2; there is no confident call for the D gene. The sequencing sample was made of peripheral blood. In nucleotide form, the sequence is TGTGCCAGCAACTTAGCCGGGGAGCTGTTTTTT. Translation gives CASNLAGELFF.